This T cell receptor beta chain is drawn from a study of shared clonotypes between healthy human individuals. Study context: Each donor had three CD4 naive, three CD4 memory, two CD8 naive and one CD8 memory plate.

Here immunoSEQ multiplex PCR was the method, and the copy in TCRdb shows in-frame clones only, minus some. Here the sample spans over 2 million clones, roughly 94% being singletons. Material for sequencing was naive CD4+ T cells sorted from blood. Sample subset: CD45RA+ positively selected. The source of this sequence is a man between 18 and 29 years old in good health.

The CDR3 DNA sequence: TGTGCCAGTAGTCGAAGGCACCCAGACTACGAGCAGTACTTC. The encoded protein is CASSRRHPDYEQYF. The chain couples TRBV19 to TRBJ2-7, with no clear D. The V end lost 5 bases, the J end lost 3 bases, and 14 bases lay between the germline ends. CDR3 length: 14 residues. Per the germline V gene, CDR1 is LNHDA and CDR2 is SQIVND (reference sequence).